The next 19 T cell receptor beta chains were all read from a single sample in a study of shared clonotypes between healthy human individuals. Naivety among CD8 cells was defined by CD45RO negativity and positive CCR7 selection, thereby excluding terminally differentiated effector memory CD45RA+ cells. Method: immunoSEQ multiplex PCR; TCRdb's copy keeps in-frame clones and lacks some. The data hold some 2.1 million clones, with over 85% observed a single time. Input material: naive CD8+ T cells sorted from blood. The receptors derive from a man in his late teens or twenties in good health.

This chain uses TRBV7-8 with TRBJ2-7; TRBD1 might be the D (6 bases). Trimming shortened V by 2 bases and J by 1 base, and 18 bases separated the two germline ends. Germline V gene lookup returns CDR1 SGHVS and CDR2 FQNEAQ. The CDR3 totals 17 residues. This CDR3 is CASSLFSLGADSYEQYF. In DNA, the CDR3 is TGTGCCAGCAGCTTATTTTCACTGGGGGCAGATTCCTACGAGCAGTACTTC.

The gene calls are TRBV9 and TRBJ2-2; D ambiguous. This CDR3 has 15 amino acids. Trimming took off 0 bases at V and 7 bases at J, with 13 bases between the two ends. Germline CDR1 and CDR2: SGDLS and YYNGEE. The CDR3 here is CASSVAVSTGGELFF. CDR3 DNA: TGTGCCAGCAGCGTAGCGGTATCGACTGGCGGGGAGCTGTTTTTT.

On this clone itself: Within the sample, other DNA sequences also encode this same CDR3. The gene calls are TRBV7-9 and TRBJ2-7, with D unresolved. The length of the CDR3 is 12 residues. Germline V lookup: CDR1 SEHNR, CDR2 FQNEAQ (reference sequence). V lost 4 bases and J lost 1, with 5 bases in between. CDR3 in DNA: TGTGCCAGCAGCTCCCCATCCTACGAGCAGTACTTC. Amino acid sequence: CASSSPSYEQYF.

The V gene is TRBV28, the J gene TRBJ2-7, with a possible D match to TRBD2 (6 bases). With 1 base removed from V and 6 bases from J, the gap between germline ends came to 13 bases. The CDR3 is made up of 14 amino acids. The germline V gene has CDR1 MDHEN and CDR2 SYDVKM. In DNA form, the CDR3 reads TGTGCCAGCAGTTTATCAAGCGGACTAACCGAGCAGTACTTC. This encodes CASSLSSGLTEQYF. Based on the CDR3 plus reference TRBV28 and TRBJ2-7, the full variable domain is DVKVTQSSRYLVKRTGEKVFLECVQDMDHENMFWYRQDPGLGLRLIYFSYDVKMKEKGDIPEGYSVSREKKERFSLILESASTNQTSMYLCASSLSSGLTEQYFGPGTRLTVT.

This sequence joins TRBV15 and TRBJ2-1; D is perhaps TRBD1 (5 bases). Per the germline V gene, CDR1 is LNHNV and CDR2 is YYDKDF (reference sequence). The CDR3 runs to 13 residues. V was trimmed by 7 bases and J by 3 bases, leaving 10 bases between them. CDR3 in DNA: TGTGCCACCACCCAGGGTGGCTACAATGAGCAGTTCTTC. It encodes CATTQGGYNEQFF.

Details on this clone: Other DNA sequences in this sample translate to the same CDR3. This chain uses TRBV5-1 with TRBJ2-7; tentatively, D is TRBD2 (6 bases). V was trimmed by 0 bases and J by 1 base, leaving 14 bases between them. Looked up from germline, CDR1 is SGHRS and CDR2 is YFSETQ. The CDR3 length is 16 residues. CDR3 DNA sequence: TGCGCCAGCAGCTTGGAGGGTCTGGCGGGGTCCTACGAGCAGTACTTC. It yields the protein CASSLEGLAGSYEQYF.

V gene TRBV2 combines with J gene TRBJ2-3, with 8 bases matching TRBD2. V lost 2 bases and J lost 3; bases outside the gene matches: 10. Germline V lookup: CDR1 SNHLY, CDR2 FYNNEI. The CDR3 has 17 residues. CDR3 DNA: TGTGCCAGCAGTGAACCGGGAGGGCCATACGGGACAGATACGCAGTATTTT. Its protein product is CASSEPGGPYGTDTQYF.

The chain is built from TRBV18 and TRBJ2-1; 10 bases align to TRBD2. Germline CDR1 is KGHSH and CDR2 is LQKENI. Losses at the gene ends were 3 bases for V and 2 bases for J; bases not matched to a gene: 10. CDR3 length: 18 amino acids. In nucleotides, the CDR3 is TGTGCCAGCTCACCGTGGGCTAGCGGGGGTTTCACCTACAATGAGCAGTTCTTC. Translating it yields CASSPWASGGFTYNEQFF. Based on the CDR3 plus reference TRBV18 and TRBJ2-1, the full variable domain is NAGVMQNPRHLVRRRGQEARLRCSPMKGHSHVYWYRQLPEEGLKFMVYLQKENIIDESGMPKERFSAEFPKEGPSILRIQQVVRGDSAAYFCASSPWASGGFTYNEQFFGPGTRLTVL.

CDR3: CASSQERTANYNEQFF. In nucleotides, the CDR3 is TGCGCCAGCAGCCAAGAAAGAACAGCGAATTACAATGAGCAGTTCTTC. The chain recombines TRBV4-3 with TRBJ2-1; no definite D call. Trimming took 0 bases from V and 4 from J, leaving 13 bases between them. This CDR3 comprises 16 residues. The germline V gene encodes CDR1 LGHNA and CDR2 YSLEER.

Concerning this clone: Other DNA sequences in the same sample also yield this CDR3. This chain uses TRBV6-5 with TRBJ2-7; D is possibly TRBD2 (7 bases). V lost 2 bases and J lost 2, with 10 bases in between. This CDR3 has 14 amino acids. Germline V CDR1 and CDR2: MNHEY, SVGAGI. This CDR3 reads CASSYGGGTYEQYF. The DNA for the CDR3 is TGTGCCAGCAGTTACGGCGGGGGCACCTACGAGCAGTACTTC.

V usage is TRBV5-6 and J usage is TRBJ2-5, with a weak D call TRBD2 (7 bases). The CDR3 extends over 16 amino acids. V lost 2 bases and J lost 1, with 15 bases in between. Germline assignment: CDR1 SGHDT and CDR2 YYEEEE. The CDR3: CASSLAGVAGQETQYF. The CDR3 region has the DNA TGTGCCAGCAGCTTAGCAGGGGTAGCGGGCCAAGAGACCCAGTACTTC.

V gene TRBV6-5 combines with J gene TRBJ2-3, with D unclear. The CDR3 consists of 15 residues. Between the trimmed V and J ends, which lost 2 bases and 3 bases, there was a span of 12 bases. Germline assignment: CDR1 MNHEY and CDR2 SVGAGI. CDR3 loop: CASSYGLGLTDTQYF. The DNA for the CDR3 is TGTGCCAGCAGTTACGGCCTTGGCCTAACAGATACGCAGTATTTT.

The chain employs TRBV6-5 and TRBJ2-1; 8 nucleotides match TRBD1. The trim removed 6 bases at V and 5 bases at J, leaving 9 bases unmatched. CDR1 is MNHEY and CDR2 is SVGAGI in the germline V gene. This CDR3 region has 15 residues. Written as DNA, the CDR3 is TGTGCCAGCAGCCCCGGGACAGGATACCACAATGAGCAGTTCTTC. Amino acids: CASSPGTGYHNEQFF.

Note on this clone: Other DNA sequences in this specimen translate into the identical CDR3. The gene calls are TRBV5-1 and TRBJ1-1, with TRBD1 identical over 8 bases. The V gene's germline CDR1 is SGHRS and CDR2 YFSETQ. With 2 bases clipped from V and 5 bases from J, the junction kept 5 bases outside the gene matches. The CDR3 length is 14 residues. CDR3: CASSLGQGVTEAFF. The CDR3 DNA reads TGCGCCAGCAGCTTAGGACAGGGCGTTACTGAAGCTTTCTTT.

This clone was counted only a few times. The genes are TRBV30 and TRBJ1-2; a possible D gene is TRBD1 (5 bases). The CDR3 is 11 amino acids. Trimming removed 2 bases from V and 8 bases from J, with 9 bases in between. CDR1 and CDR2 from the germline V gene are GTSNPN and SVGIG (reference sequence). The CDR3 region is CAWSSPGGYTF. In DNA form, the CDR3 reads TGTGCCTGGAGTTCCCCAGGGGGCTACACCTTC.

As concerns this clone: This same CDR3 is encoded by further DNA sequences in the sample. The CDR3 protein is CASSVVTTGELFF. CDR3 bases: TGTGCCAGCAGCGTAGTTACCACCGGGGAGCTGTTTTTT. V gene TRBV9 combines with J gene TRBJ2-2; the D is unclear. CDR1 and CDR2 from the germline V gene are SGDLS and YYNGEE. Trimming left V 0 bases short and J 4 bases short, with 4 bases between. The CDR3 loop spans 13 amino acids.

The rearrangement joins TRBV4-1 to TRBJ2-7, with unresolved D. The V end lost 4 bases, the J end lost 3 bases, and 16 bases lay between the germline ends. The germline gives CDR1 MGHRA, CDR2 YSYEKL. The CDR3 covers 15 residues. The CDR3 region is CASSRANSERYEQYF. The CDR3 bases are TGCGCCAGCAGCCGCGCTAACAGTGAGCGCTACGAGCAGTACTTC.

The J gene is TRBJ2-7, the V gene TRBV10-1, with 9 nucleotides matching TRBD1. Germline lookup yields CDR1 WNHNN and CDR2 SYGVQD (reference sequence). J gave up 4 bases and V 0 bases, and 4 bases lay outside the gene matches. This CDR3 is 15 amino acids long. DNA of the CDR3: TGCGCCAGCAGTGAGTCCGGGACAGGGCGATACGAGCAGTACTTC. Translation: CASSESGTGRYEQYF.

The rearrangement joins TRBV27 to TRBJ2-7; TRBD1 might be the D (5 bases). The germline V and J ends were trimmed by 0 bases and 1 base, with 13 bases remaining between them. Germline V gene sequence: CDR1 MNHEY, CDR2 SMNVEV (reference sequence). This CDR3 spans 16 amino acids. The CDR3 loop reads CASSLSGPFSSYEQYF. CDR3 nucleotides: TGTGCCAGCAGTTTATCGGGGCCCTTTAGTTCCTACGAGCAGTACTTC.